The 11 T cell receptor beta chains in this list originate from one sample, sequenced in a study of blood T cell repertoires in COVID-19. The data were produced by immunoSEQ multiplex PCR, yet TCRdb's version contains in-frame clones alone and is incomplete. The sample holds about 300,000 clones, about 90% seen once. The sequenced sample consisted of peripheral blood. These receptors were collected from a woman in her forties or fifties with COVID-19, enrolled during active disease.

The chain recombines TRBV5-1 with TRBJ2-3; no definite D call. V lost 2 bases and J 6 bases, leaving 7 bases between the germline ends. The CDR3 totals 12 residues. Germline V gene sequence: CDR1 SGHRS, CDR2 YFSETQ. CDR3 amino acids: CASSFGSDTQYF. The CDR3 DNA sequence: TGCGCCAGCAGCTTTGGTAGCGATACGCAGTATTTT.

The chain uses TRBV10-2 and TRBJ1-2; D call uncertain. Trimming pared 3 bases from V and 5 bases from J, leaving 7 bases between. Germline loops: CDR1 WSHSY, CDR2 SAAADI. The CDR3 covers 12 residues. Here the CDR3 reads CASSDPGYGYTF. CDR3 nucleotide sequence: TGCGCCAGCAGTGATCCGGGGTATGGCTACACCTTC.

The chain joins TRBV18 to TRBJ2-7; TRBD2 might be the D (6 bases). This CDR3 spans 14 amino acids. Germline assignment: CDR1 KGHSH and CDR2 LQKENI. The V and J ends lost 4 bases and 4 bases respectively, with 14 bases between them. This CDR3 reads CASSLAGGPYEQYF. Here the CDR3 DNA reads TGTGCCAGCTCACTAGCAGGAGGGCCTTACGAGCAGTACTTC.

This clone was detected only a few times. The chain uses TRBV10-3 and TRBJ2-1; D may be TRBD1 (5 bases). The CDR3 length is 13 residues. Germline values: CDR1 ENHRY, CDR2 SYGVKD. Trimming removed 9 bases from V and 2 bases from J, with 11 bases in between. The DNA of the CDR3 is TGTGCCATACAGGACCGTACCTACAATGAGCAGTTCTTC. Its protein product is CAIQDRTYNEQFF.

V and J are TRBV11-2 and TRBJ2-2, with D perhaps matching TRBD1 (5 bases). Trimming stripped 2 bases from V and 1 base from J, with 14 bases between. The CDR3 runs to 17 residues. Per germline, CDR1 SGHAT and CDR2 FQNNGV. The CDR3 DNA reads as TGTGCCAGCAGCTTAATCCGGCAGGGTCAGAACACCGGGGAGCTGTTTTTT. Its protein is CASSLIRQGQNTGELFF.

This clone was seen just once. The chain couples TRBV19 to TRBJ1-3; D is unclear. The CDR3 runs 14 residues. In germline, CDR1 is LNHDA, CDR2 SQIVND (reference sequence). Trimming shortened V by 5 bases and J by 0 bases, and 8 bases separated the two germline ends. CDR3 amino acids: CASSLWASGNTIYF. The CDR3 region has the DNA TGTGCCAGTAGTCTTTGGGCCTCTGGAAACACCATATATTTT.

The V and J genes are TRBV7-2 and TRBJ1-1; D possibly corresponds to TRBD1 (5 bases). V lost 5 bases, J lost 1 base, and 8 bases lay in between. Germline loops: CDR1 SGHTA, CDR2 FQGNSA. The length of the CDR3 is 13 residues. The CDR3 is CASSRGENTEAFF. The CDR3 DNA reads TGTGCCAGCAGCCGGGGGGAGAACACTGAAGCTTTCTTT.

V usage is TRBV9 and J usage is TRBJ2-3; tentative D call: TRBD2 (6 bases). Germline V lookup: CDR1 SGDLS, CDR2 YYNGEE. Trimming stripped 3 bases from V and 2 bases from J, with 13 bases between. The length of the CDR3 is 15 residues. CDR3 DNA: TGTGCCAGCAGCGCGGGACTGGGCAACACAGATACGCAGTATTTT. Encoded protein: CASSAGLGNTDTQYF.

Points on this clone: The same CDR3 arises from other DNA sequences in this sample as well. V usage is TRBV7-9 and J usage is TRBJ1-1, with 7 bases aligning to TRBD1. CDR3 length equals 14 residues. With V trimmed by 2 bases and J by 2 bases, 2 bases remained unmatched. Germline CDR1 reads SEHNR; CDR2 reads FQNEAQ (reference sequence). The CDR3 sequence: CASSLQGGNTEAFF. The CDR3 DNA follows: TGTGCCAGCAGCTTACAGGGGGGAAACACTGAAGCTTTCTTT.

The rearrangement links TRBV27 to TRBJ2-3; 12 nucleotides line up with TRBD2. J gave up 5 bases and V 6 bases, and 6 bases lay outside the gene matches. In germline, CDR1 is MNHEY, CDR2 SMNVEV (reference sequence). CDR3 size: 15 residues. The CDR3 sequence is CASRASGRAEDTQYF. In nucleotides, the CDR3 is TGTGCCAGCAGGGCTAGCGGGAGGGCAGAAGATACGCAGTATTTT.

The chain combines TRBV7-9 with TRBJ1-6; D might be TRBD1 (5 bases). V dropped 7 bases and J dropped 7 bases, with 14 bases sitting between them. The germline V gene has CDR1 SEHNR and CDR2 FQNEAQ (reference sequence). There are 14 residues in the CDR3. The CDR3 sequence is CASNSRGGNSPLHF. The CDR3 region has the DNA TGTGCCAGCAACTCAAGGGGAGGGAATTCACCCCTCCACTTT.